These 16 T cell receptor beta chains share one sample of origin, sequenced in a study of vaccination effects on CD4 cells after COVID-19. Expansion of antigen-specific CD4+ T cells with viral peptide pools was carried out by the ViraFEST assay before sequencing. With roughly 9 days of culture completed, CD4+ T cells were isolated. No antigen has been assigned to these receptors. This table comes from immunoSEQ multiplex PCR, and its TCRdb copy is limited to in-frame clones, with some not included. Of about 79,000 clones listed, about 70% were seen once; the top ten hold more than 1.5%. The sample consisted of CD4+ T cells from PBMCs cultured with HCoV-229E spike peptides, taken before COVID-19 vaccination. Receptor source: a human donor who received a COVID-19 vaccine.

The chain carries TRBV18 and TRBJ2-5, with a possible D match to TRBD2 (5 bases). Germline V lookup: CDR1 KGHSH, CDR2 LQKENI. This CDR3 has 15 amino acids. Trimming took off 4 bases at V and 1 base at J, with 13 bases between the two ends. The CDR3 spells CASSRNEGLQETQYF. As DNA, the CDR3 is TGTGCCAGCTCACGTAACGAGGGCCTCCAAGAGACCCAGTACTTC.

The rearrangement links TRBV7-8 to TRBJ2-5; 7 nucleotides line up with TRBD1. This CDR3 has 16 residues. Germline values: CDR1 SGHVS, CDR2 FQNEAQ. The V and J ends lost 0 bases and 4 bases, in that order; junction bases with no gene match: 8. CDR3 coding DNA: TGTGCCAGCAGCTTAGCGAGGGGGCCAGGGGGAGAGACCCAGTACTTC. Translating gives CASSLARGPGGETQYF. Complete variable domain (other parts from reference TRBV7-8 and TRBJ2-5): GAGVSQSPRYKVAKRGQDVALRCDPISGHVSLFWYQQALGQGPEFLTYFQNEAQLDKSGLPSDRFFAERPEGSVSTLKIQRTQQEDSAVYLCASSLARGPGGETQYFGPGTRLLVL.

The chain recombines TRBV5-1 with TRBJ2-5, with a weak D call TRBD2 (6 bases). This CDR3 is built from 15 residues. V dropped 4 bases and J dropped 7 bases, with 20 bases sitting between them. Germline CDR1 is SGHRS and CDR2 is YFSETQ. This CDR3 is CASSQRLEAMGTQYF. DNA for the CDR3: TGCGCCAGCAGCCAAAGACTAGAGGCGATGGGGACCCAGTACTTC.

The count of this clone is one. The V gene is TRBV11-2, the J gene TRBJ1-2; D perhaps matches TRBD1 (6 bases). Per the germline V gene, CDR1 is SGHAT and CDR2 is FQNNGV. Trimming pared 4 bases from V and 4 bases from J, leaving 10 bases between. The CDR3 is 13 residues long. Written as DNA, the CDR3 is TGTGCCAGCAGCTCCGGACAGTTCTATGGCTACACCTTC. It specifies CASSSGQFYGYTF.

The sample holds one count of this clone. The V gene is TRBV6-1, the J gene TRBJ1-4; D not resolved. The CDR3 extends over 16 amino acids. CDR1 is MNHNS and CDR2 is SASEGT in the germline V gene. Trimming removed 2 bases at V and 5 bases at J, with 15 bases between. The CDR3 region has the DNA TGTGCCAGCAGTGAACTCTATGGAAGTTCCAATGAAAAACTGTTTTTT. The encoded protein is CASSELYGSSNEKLFF.

This chain uses TRBV14 with TRBJ1-2; no clear D gene. Trimming took 2 bases from V and 5 from J, leaving 15 bases between them. CDR3 length: 15 amino acids. CDR1 is SGHDN and CDR2 is FVKESK in the germline V gene. The CDR3 reads CASSQRGLKSYGYTF. The CDR3 DNA is TGTGCCAGCAGCCAACGGGGTTTAAAATCTTATGGCTACACCTTC.

The chain joins TRBV5-5 to TRBJ2-7, with 9 bases lining up with TRBD1. Germline loops: CDR1 SGHKS, CDR2 YYEKEE (reference sequence). Germline trimming cut 4 bases from V and 5 bases from J; bases unmatched to any gene: 10. This CDR3 region has 15 residues. The CDR3 protein is CASSRTNTGGNEQYV. For the CDR3, the DNA is TGTGCCAGCAGCCGCACGAATACAGGGGGCAACGAGCAGTACGTC.

In nucleotides, the CDR3 is TGCGCCAGCAGCCAAGCGAGCGGCTCTGGAAACACCATATATTTT. Translating gives CASSQASGSGNTIYF. The chain joins TRBV4-1 to TRBJ1-3; no clear D gene. In germline, CDR1 is MGHRA, CDR2 YSYEKL. Trimming took 1 base from V and 0 from J, leaving 7 bases between them. The CDR3 loop spans 15 amino acids.

The chain combines TRBV5-8 with TRBJ1-4; D is unresolved. V was cut by 0 bases and J by 8 bases, with 5 bases left in between. The CDR3 length is 12 residues. The germline V gene encodes CDR1 SGHTS and CDR2 YDEGEE. The CDR3 bases are TGTGCCAGCAGCTTGGTAGGAGAAAAACTGTTTTTT. This codes for CASSLVGEKLFF.

This chain uses TRBV6-5 with TRBJ1-6; D unclear. The CDR3 totals 12 residues. With 8 bases removed from V and 9 bases from J, the gap between germline ends came to 11 bases. The germline V gene encodes CDR1 MNHEY and CDR2 SVGAGI. CDR3 in DNA: TGTGCCAGCGCCTCGAATGGTTCACCCCTCCACTTT. Translation: CASASNGSPLHF.

The table lists this clone with a few counts. The CDR3 DNA reads as TGTGCCAGCAGCTTACAGGGGACCACTGAAGCTTTCTTT. Translated: CASSLQGTTEAFF. This chain links TRBV7-3 with TRBJ1-1; D might be TRBD1 (6 bases). Trimming shortened V by 2 bases and J by 4 bases, and 8 bases separated the two germline ends. Germline loops: CDR1 SGHTA, CDR2 FQGTGA. This CDR3 has 13 amino acids. The complete variable domain, with remaining parts taken from reference TRBV7-3 and TRBJ1-1, reads GAGVSQTPSNKVTEKGKYVELRCDPISGHTALYWYRQSLGQGPEFLIYFQGTGAADDSGLPNDRFFAVRPEGSVSTLKIQRTERGDSAVYLCASSLQGTTEAFFGQGTRLTVV.

The chain employs TRBV24-1 and TRBJ2-5; 7 bases are shared with TRBD1. Germline trimming cut 9 bases from V and 5 bases from J; bases unmatched to any gene: 14. Germline CDR1 KGHDR, CDR2 SFDVKD. The CDR3 loop spans 15 amino acids. The CDR3 DNA follows: TGTGCCACCCGAGGGGATACAGGGGTGGGGGAGACCCAGTACTTC. Translated, it gives CATRGDTGVGETQYF.

This sequence joins TRBV3-1 (or the pseudogene TRBV3-2) and TRBJ2-3; 9 nucleotides line up with TRBD1. Germline trimming cut 6 bases from V and 1 base from J; bases unmatched to any gene: 2. This CDR3 spans 14 amino acids. Germline CDR1 LGHDT, CDR2 YNNKEL (reference sequence). As DNA, the CDR3 is TGTGCCAGCAGTTGGGACAGGGGCACAGATACGCAGTATTTT. This sequence encodes CASSWDRGTDTQYF.

The chain uses TRBV6-4 and TRBJ2-3; perhaps TRBD1 as D (5 bases). V dropped 3 bases and J dropped 1 base, with 5 bases sitting between them. Germline V gives CDR1 MRHNA, CDR2 SNTAGT. The CDR3 has 13 amino acids. The CDR3 DNA reads as TGTGCCAGCAGTGAACAGGGCACAGATACGCAGTATTTT. Translating gives CASSEQGTDTQYF.

The sample holds a few counts of this clone. This sequence joins TRBV7-3 and TRBJ2-1; the D gene is possibly TRBD1 (6 bases). V lost 3 bases to trimming and J lost 2 bases, with 8 bases between them. Germline V gene lookup returns CDR1 SGHTA and CDR2 FQGTGA. The CDR3 loop spans 14 amino acids. The CDR3 coding sequence is TGTGCCAGCAGCTTGACAGGAACCTACAATGAGCAGTTCTTC. Translating it yields CASSLTGTYNEQFF.

CDR3 DNA: TGCGCCAGCAGCTCGTTGCTCAACCTGAACACTGAAGCTTTCTTT. It translates to CASSSLLNLNTEAFF. The V gene is TRBV5-1, the J gene TRBJ1-1, with D unclear. This CDR3 region has 15 residues. CDR1 and CDR2 from the germline V gene are SGHRS and YFSETQ. Trimming took off 3 bases at V and 0 bases at J, with 12 bases between the two ends. The whole variable domain, filled in from reference TRBV5-1 and TRBJ1-1, reads KAGVTQTPRYLIKTRGQQVTLSCSPISGHRSVSWYQQTPGQGLQFLFEYFSETQRNKGNFPGRFSGRQFSNSRSEMNVSTLELGDSALYLCASSSLLNLNTEAFFGQGTRLTVV.